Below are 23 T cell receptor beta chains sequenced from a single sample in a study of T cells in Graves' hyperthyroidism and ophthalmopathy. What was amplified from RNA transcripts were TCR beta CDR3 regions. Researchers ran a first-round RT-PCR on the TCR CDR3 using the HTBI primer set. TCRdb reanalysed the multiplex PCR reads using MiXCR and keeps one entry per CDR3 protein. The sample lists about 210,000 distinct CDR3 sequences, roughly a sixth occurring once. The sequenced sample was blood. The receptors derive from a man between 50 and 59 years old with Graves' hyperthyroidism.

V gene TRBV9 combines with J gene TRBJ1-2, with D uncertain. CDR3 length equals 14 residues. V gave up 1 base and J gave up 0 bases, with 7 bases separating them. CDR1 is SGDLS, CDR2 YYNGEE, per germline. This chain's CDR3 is CASSVNRANYGYTF. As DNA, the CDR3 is TGTGCCAGCAGCGTAAACAGAGCTAACTATGGCTACACCTTC.

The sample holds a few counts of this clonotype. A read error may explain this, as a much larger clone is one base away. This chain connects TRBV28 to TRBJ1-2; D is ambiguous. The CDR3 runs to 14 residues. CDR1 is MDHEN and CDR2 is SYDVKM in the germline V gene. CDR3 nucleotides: TGTGCCAGCAGCCGCCCGAATGTGTTCTATGGCTACGCCTTC. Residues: CASSRPNVFYGYAF.

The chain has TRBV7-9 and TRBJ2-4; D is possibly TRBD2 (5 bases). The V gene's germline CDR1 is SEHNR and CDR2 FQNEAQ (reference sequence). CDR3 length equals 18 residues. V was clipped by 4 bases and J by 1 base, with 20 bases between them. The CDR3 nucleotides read TGTGCCAGCAGCTCCTTCATCGGGGATTTTAGGGCCAAAAACATTCAGTACTTC. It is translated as CASSSFIGDFRAKNIQYF.

This CDR3 is CASSRGPGNTIYF. The CDR3 nucleotides read TGTGCCAGCAGCAGGGGGCCAGGAAACACCATATATTTT. The rearrangement joins TRBV12-3 or TRBV12-4 to TRBJ1-3; 8 bases align to TRBD1. This CDR3 contains 13 residues. V gave up 6 bases and J gave up 4 bases; unmatched junction bases: 2.

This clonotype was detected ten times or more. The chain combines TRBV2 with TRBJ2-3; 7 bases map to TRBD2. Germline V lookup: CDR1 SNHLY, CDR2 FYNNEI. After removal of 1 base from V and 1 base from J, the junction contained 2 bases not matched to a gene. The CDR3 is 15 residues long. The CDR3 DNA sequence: TGTGCCAGCAGTGAAGGGGCGGGAGGCACAGATACGCAGTATTTT. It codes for CASSEGAGGTDTQYF.

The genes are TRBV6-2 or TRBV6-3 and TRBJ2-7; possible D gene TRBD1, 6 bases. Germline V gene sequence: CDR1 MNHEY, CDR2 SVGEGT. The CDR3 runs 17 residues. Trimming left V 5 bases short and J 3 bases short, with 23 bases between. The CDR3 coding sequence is TGTGCCAGCAGTCCACTGGACAGCCGGCCCCCTCGCTACGAGCAGTACTTC. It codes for CASSPLDSRPPRYEQYF.

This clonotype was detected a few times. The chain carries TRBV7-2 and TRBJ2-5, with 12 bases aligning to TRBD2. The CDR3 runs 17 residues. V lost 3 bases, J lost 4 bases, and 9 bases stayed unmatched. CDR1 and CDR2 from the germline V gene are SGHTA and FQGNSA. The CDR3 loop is CASSLGGLAGSRETQYF. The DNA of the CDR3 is TGTGCCAGCAGCTTGGGGGGACTAGCGGGTAGCAGAGAGACCCAGTACTTC.

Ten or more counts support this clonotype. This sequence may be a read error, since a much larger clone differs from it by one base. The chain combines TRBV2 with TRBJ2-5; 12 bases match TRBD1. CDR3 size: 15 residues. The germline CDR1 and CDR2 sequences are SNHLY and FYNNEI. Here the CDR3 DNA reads TGTGCCAACAGTGGGGGACAGGGGGCCCAAGAGACCCAGTACTTC. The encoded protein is CANSGGQGAQETQYF. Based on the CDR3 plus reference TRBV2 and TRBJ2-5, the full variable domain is EPEVTQTPSHQVTQMGQEVILRCVPISNHLYFYWYRQILGQKVEFLVSFYNNEISEKSEIFDDQFSVERPDGSNFTLKIRSTKLEDSAMYFCANSGGQGAQETQYFGPGTRLLVL.

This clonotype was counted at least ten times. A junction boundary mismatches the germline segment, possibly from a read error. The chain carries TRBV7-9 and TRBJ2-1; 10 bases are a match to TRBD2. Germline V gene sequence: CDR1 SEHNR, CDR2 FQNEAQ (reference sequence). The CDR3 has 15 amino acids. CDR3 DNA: TGTGCCAGCAGATTAGGACTAGCGGCCAACAATGAGCAGTTCTTC. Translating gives CASRLGLAANNEQFF.

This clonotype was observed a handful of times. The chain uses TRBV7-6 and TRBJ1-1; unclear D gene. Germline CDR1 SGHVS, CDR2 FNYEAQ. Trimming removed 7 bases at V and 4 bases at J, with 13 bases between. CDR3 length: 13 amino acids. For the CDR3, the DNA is TGTGCCAGCACCCCTCGGGGTTCCACTGAAGCTTTCTTT. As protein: CASTPRGSTEAFF.

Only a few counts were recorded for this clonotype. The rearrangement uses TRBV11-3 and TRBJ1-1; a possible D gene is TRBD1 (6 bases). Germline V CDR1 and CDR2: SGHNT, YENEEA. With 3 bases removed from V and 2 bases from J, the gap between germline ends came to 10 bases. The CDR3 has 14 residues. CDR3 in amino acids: CASSFTGINTEAFF. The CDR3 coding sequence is TGTGCCAGCAGCTTTACAGGGATCAACACTGAAGCTTTCTTT.

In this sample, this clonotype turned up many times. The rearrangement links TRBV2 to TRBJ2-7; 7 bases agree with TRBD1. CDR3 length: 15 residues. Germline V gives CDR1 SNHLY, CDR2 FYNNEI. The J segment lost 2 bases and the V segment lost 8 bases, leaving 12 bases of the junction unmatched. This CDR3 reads CASAPRTGDPYEQYF. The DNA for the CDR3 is TGTGCCAGCGCCCCTCGAACAGGGGATCCCTACGAGCAGTACTTC.

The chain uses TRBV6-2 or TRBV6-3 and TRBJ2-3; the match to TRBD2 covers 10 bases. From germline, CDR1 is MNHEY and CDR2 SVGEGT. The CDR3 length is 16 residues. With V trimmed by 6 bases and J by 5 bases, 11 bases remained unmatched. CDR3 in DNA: TGTGCCAGCAGCCTCCACCAAGCGGGAGGGGGAGATACGCAGTATTTT. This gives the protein CASSLHQAGGGDTQYF.

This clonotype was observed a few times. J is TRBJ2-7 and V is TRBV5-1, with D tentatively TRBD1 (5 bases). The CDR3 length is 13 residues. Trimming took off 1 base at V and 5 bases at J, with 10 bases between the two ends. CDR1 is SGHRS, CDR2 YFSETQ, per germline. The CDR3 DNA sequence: TGCGCCAGCAGCTTGTGGCAGGGCAACGAGCAGTACTTC. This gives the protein CASSLWQGNEQYF.

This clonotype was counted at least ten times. The CDR3 DNA reads as TGTGCCAGCAGCCCTTCTGGCGGAGCCACAGATACGCAGTATTTT. Its protein is CASSPSGGATDTQYF. This rearrangement joins TRBV7-9 to TRBJ2-3; D is ambiguous. Germline values: CDR1 SEHNR, CDR2 FQNEAQ (reference sequence). The CDR3 is 15 amino acids. The V gene lost 5 bases and the J gene lost 2 bases, with 14 bases spanning the gap.

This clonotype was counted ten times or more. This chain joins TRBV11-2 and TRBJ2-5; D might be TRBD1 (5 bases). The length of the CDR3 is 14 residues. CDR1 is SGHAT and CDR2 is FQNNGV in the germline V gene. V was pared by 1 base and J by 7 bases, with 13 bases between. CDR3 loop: CASSLAGAGVTQYF. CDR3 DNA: TGTGCCAGCAGCTTAGCTGGGGCCGGCGTGACCCAGTACTTC. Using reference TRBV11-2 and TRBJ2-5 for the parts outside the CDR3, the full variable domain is EAGVAQSPRYKIIEKRQSVAFWCNPISGHATLYWYQQILGQGPKLLIQFQNNGVVDDSQLPKDRFSAERLKGVDSTLKIQPAKLEDSAVYLCASSLAGAGVTQYFGPGTRLLVL.

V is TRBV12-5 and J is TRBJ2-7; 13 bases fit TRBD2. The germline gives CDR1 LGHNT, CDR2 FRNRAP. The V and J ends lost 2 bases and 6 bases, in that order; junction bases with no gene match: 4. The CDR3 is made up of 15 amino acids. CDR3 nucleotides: TGTGCTAGTGGTTTGACTAGCGGGAGGGCCGTCGAGCAGTACTTC. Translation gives CASGLTSGRAVEQYF.

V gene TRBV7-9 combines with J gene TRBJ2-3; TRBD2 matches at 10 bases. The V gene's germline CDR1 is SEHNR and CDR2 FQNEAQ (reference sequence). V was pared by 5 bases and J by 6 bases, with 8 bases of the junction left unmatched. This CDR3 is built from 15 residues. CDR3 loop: CASSPPSGRMDTQYF. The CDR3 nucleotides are TGTGCCAGCAGCCCACCTAGCGGGAGAATGGATACGCAGTATTTT.

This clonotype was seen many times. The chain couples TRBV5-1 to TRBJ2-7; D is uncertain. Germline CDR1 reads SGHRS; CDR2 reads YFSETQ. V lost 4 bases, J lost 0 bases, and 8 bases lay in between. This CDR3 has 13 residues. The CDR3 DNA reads TGCGCCAGCAGCCCCGTTTCCTCCTACGAGCAGTACTTC. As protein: CASSPVSSYEQYF. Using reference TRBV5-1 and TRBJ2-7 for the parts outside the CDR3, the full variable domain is KAGVTQTPRYLIKTRGQQVTLSCSPISGHRSVSWYQQTPGQGLQFLFEYFSETQRNKGNFPGRFSGRQFSNSRSEMNVSTLELGDSALYLCASSPVSSYEQYFGPGTRLTVT.

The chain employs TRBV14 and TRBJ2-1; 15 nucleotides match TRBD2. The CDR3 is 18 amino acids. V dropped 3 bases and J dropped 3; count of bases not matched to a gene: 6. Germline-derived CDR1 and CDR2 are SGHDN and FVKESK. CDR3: CASSHWTSGRGIYNEQFF. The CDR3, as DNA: TGTGCCAGCAGCCACTGGACTAGCGGGAGGGGCATCTACAATGAGCAGTTCTTC.

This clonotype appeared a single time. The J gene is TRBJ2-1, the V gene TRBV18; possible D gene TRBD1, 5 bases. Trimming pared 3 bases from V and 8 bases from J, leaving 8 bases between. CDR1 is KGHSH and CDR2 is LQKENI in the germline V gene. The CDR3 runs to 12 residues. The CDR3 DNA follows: TGTGCCAGCTCACCCCTAGGGGATGAGCAGTTCTTC. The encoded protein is CASSPLGDEQFF. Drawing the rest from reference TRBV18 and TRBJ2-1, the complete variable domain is NAGVMQNPRHLVRRRGQEARLRCSPMKGHSHVYWYRQLPEEGLKFMVYLQKENIIDESGMPKERFSAEFPKEGPSILRIQQVVRGDSAAYFCASSPLGDEQFFGPGTRLTVL.

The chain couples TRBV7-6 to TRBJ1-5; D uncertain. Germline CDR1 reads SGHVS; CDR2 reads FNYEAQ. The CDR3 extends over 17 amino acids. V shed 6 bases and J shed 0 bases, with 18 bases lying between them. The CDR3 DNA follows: TGTGCCAGCAGTGAAGGCCTCAACCCGGATAGCAATCAGCCCCAGCATTTT. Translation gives CASSEGLNPDSNQPQHF.

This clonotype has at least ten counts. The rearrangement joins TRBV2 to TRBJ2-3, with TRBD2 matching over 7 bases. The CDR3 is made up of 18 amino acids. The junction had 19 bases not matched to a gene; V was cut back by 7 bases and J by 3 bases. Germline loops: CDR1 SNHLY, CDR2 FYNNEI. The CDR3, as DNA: TGTGCCAGCATCAAAAGGCTTATTGCGGGAGCGGGAACAGATACGCAGTATTTT. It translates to CASIKRLIAGAGTDTQYF.